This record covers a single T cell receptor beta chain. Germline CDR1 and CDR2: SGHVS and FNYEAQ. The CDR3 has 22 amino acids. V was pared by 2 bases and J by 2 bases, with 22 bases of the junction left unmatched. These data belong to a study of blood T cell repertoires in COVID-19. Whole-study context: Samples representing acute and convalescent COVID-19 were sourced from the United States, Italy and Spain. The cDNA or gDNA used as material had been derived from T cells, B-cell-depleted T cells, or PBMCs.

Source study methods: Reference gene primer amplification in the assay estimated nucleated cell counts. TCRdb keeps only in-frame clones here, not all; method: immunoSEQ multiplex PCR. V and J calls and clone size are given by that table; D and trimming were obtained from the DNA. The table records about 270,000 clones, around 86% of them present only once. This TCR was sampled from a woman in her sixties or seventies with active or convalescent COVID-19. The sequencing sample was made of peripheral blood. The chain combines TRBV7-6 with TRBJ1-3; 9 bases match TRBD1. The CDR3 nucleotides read TGTGCCAGCAGCTTATTTTCAAATTCTAGGGGACAGGGTTTTGGAGCTGGAAACACCATATATTTT. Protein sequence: CASSLFSNSRGQGFGAGNTIYF.